Shown below are 8 T cell receptor beta chains from a single sample sequenced in a study of cytomegalovirus exposure and HLA in healthy donors. This PCR relied on a set of 60 Vbeta primers and 13 Jbeta primers. Produced via immunoSEQ multiplex PCR; TCRdb's table is partial and in-frame only. Its listing shows approximately 110,000 clones. Sequencing was done on a sample of PBMCs. The source is a man aged 40-50 years in good health and CMV-seronegative.

The rearrangement uses TRBV11-2 and TRBJ2-3, with 9 bases matching TRBD2. The CDR3 consists of 18 residues. With 5 bases clipped from V and 1 base from J, the junction kept 13 bases outside the gene matches. CDR1 and CDR2 (germline): SGHAT, FQNNGV. Here the CDR3 DNA reads TGTGCCAGCAGCCTCCCAGCTAGCGGGGCCTTGGGCACAGATACGCAGTATTTT. Protein sequence: CASSLPASGALGTDTQYF.

The V call is TRBV2, the J call TRBJ2-2, with a weak D call TRBD1 (5 bases). The V end lost 4 bases, the J end lost 5 bases, and 11 bases lay between the germline ends. This CDR3 has 14 amino acids. Per germline, CDR1 SNHLY and CDR2 FYNNEI. The CDR3 DNA reads as TGTGCCAGCAGTGTAGGGGCTCGGACCGGGGAGCTGTTTTTT. It is translated as CASSVGARTGELFF.

This rearrangement joins TRBV7-9 to TRBJ2-7; unclear D gene. CDR1 SEHNR and CDR2 FQNEAQ come from the germline V gene (reference sequence). V lost 4 bases, J lost 2 bases, and 15 bases lay in between. The CDR3 runs to 15 residues. The DNA of the CDR3 is TGTGCCAGCAGCTCTGAAGCCGACTTTCCCTACGAGCAGTACTTC. Translation gives CASSSEADFPYEQYF.

The chain recombines TRBV27 with TRBJ1-1; tentative D call: TRBD1 (5 bases). Germline CDR1 MNHEY, CDR2 SMNVEV (reference sequence). V lost 0 bases to trimming and J lost 7 bases, with 9 bases between them. The CDR3 totals 13 residues. The CDR3 loop reads CASSLSPDSEAFF. The CDR3 bases are TGTGCCAGCAGTTTATCACCAGACAGTGAAGCTTTCTTT.

The gene calls are TRBV15 and TRBJ1-3; D not resolved. Trimming removed 0 bases at V and 4 bases at J, with 13 bases between. Germline CDR1 and CDR2: LNHNV and YYDKDF (reference sequence). The CDR3 spans 16 residues. CDR3 nucleotides: TGTGCCACCAGCAGAGATCGGGTCCTTTTAGGAAACACCATATATTTT. Residues: CATSRDRVLLGNTIYF.

The genes are TRBV5-1 and TRBJ2-5; 7 positions match TRBD1. The length of the CDR3 is 13 residues. Germline V gene sequence: CDR1 SGHRS, CDR2 YFSETQ. V lost 4 bases, J lost 5 bases, and 5 bases stayed unmatched. For the CDR3, the DNA is TGCGCCAGCAGCCTCGGGACAGTGGAGACCCAGTACTTC. Its protein product is CASSLGTVETQYF.

The chain employs TRBV28 and TRBJ2-4, with 7 bases identical to TRBD2. The CDR3 is 16 residues long. Per the germline V gene, CDR1 is MDHEN and CDR2 is SYDVKM. The V segment lost 3 bases and the J segment 0 bases; nucleotides outside the gene matches: 5. CDR3 sequence (DNA): TGTGCCAGCAGTTTGGGAGGGGCCCTAGCCAAAAACATTCAGTACTTC. Translating it yields CASSLGGALAKNIQYF.

The chain uses TRBV4-2 and TRBJ2-3; no clear D. V lost 0 bases to trimming and J lost 1 base, with 8 bases between them. Germline values: CDR1 LGHNA, CDR2 YNFKEQ. This CDR3 is 15 amino acids long. The CDR3 nucleotides read TGTGCCAGCAGCCAAGAGTGGGCCGGCACAGATACGCAGTATTTT. It specifies CASSQEWAGTDTQYF.